This T cell receptor (beta chain) was identified in a study of cytomegalovirus exposure and HLA in healthy donors. Study summary: Most genotyped donors, 81% of some 400, had Caucasian-associated genetic ancestry.

Researchers ran the PCR with 60 Vbeta and 13 Jbeta primers. Sequencing used immunoSEQ multiplex PCR; TCRdb keeps in-frame clones, though not all of them. The data hold about 110,000 clones, with 76% observed a single time. This clone was observed a handful of times. Germline V gene lookup returns CDR1 SNHLY and CDR2 FYNNEI. J was trimmed by 5 bases and V by 2 bases; bases with no gene match: 6. There are 15 residues in the CDR3. The sequence was collected from a man younger than 35 in good health and CMV-seronegative. The specimen was PBMCs. The V call is TRBV2, the J call TRBJ1-5; 7 positions match TRBD1. CDR3 sequence reads: CASSELAQGDQPQHF. The CDR3 DNA sequence: TGTGCCAGCAGTGAACTGGCTCAGGGGGATCAGCCCCAGCATTTT. The entire variable domain, with the rest obtained from reference TRBV2 and TRBJ1-5, is as follows: EPEVTQTPSHQVTQMGQEVILRCVPISNHLYFYWYRQILGQKVEFLVSFYNNEISEKSEIFDDQFSVERPDGSNFTLKIRSTKLEDSAMYFCASSELAQGDQPQHFGDGTRLSIL.